This entry describes one T cell receptor (beta chain). This sample was included in a study of shared clonotypes between healthy human individuals. Sequenced by immunoSEQ multiplex PCR; TCRdb stores in-frame clones only, minus some. This sample has some 980,000 clones, with more than 75% found just once. The specimen was memory CD4+ T cells sorted from blood. Subset given: CD45RA-negative fraction. The sequence derives from a man aged 18-30 years in good health.

CDR3 sequence (DNA): TGTGCCAGCAGCGTGGATCTAGGCGGGAACACCATATATTTT. Its translation: CASSVDLGGNTIYF. V usage is TRBV9 and J usage is TRBJ1-3, with D unresolved. This CDR3 has 14 amino acids. Trimming removed 2 bases from V and 7 bases from J, with 13 bases in between. CDR1 SGDLS and CDR2 YYNGEE come from the germline V gene.